This T cell receptor (beta chain) was recorded in a study of spatial heterogeneity in lung cancer. Findings of the study overall: How many expanded intratumoral alpha and beta TCRs were present tracked the tumor mutation count, which was a count of nonsynonymous mutations.

TCRdb reanalysed the 5' RACE reads using MiXCR and keeps one entry per CDR3 protein. Found here are about 5,600 distinct CDR3 sequences, roughly 7.4% of them singletons; the top ten hold under 30%. Germline V gives CDR1 SNHLY, CDR2 FYNNEI. The CDR3 runs 12 residues. V lost 6 bases to trimming and J lost 5 bases, with 7 bases between them. Time point defined: sample taken at primary tumor resection. No cells were sorted before sequencing. The whole RNA sequenced was extracted from tumor, nontumor lung or frozen PBMC. This clonotype was counted many times. As yet, its antigen is unknown. The TCR originated in a female donor with early-stage non-small cell lung cancer. This chain joins TRBV2 and TRBJ1-4; D is undetermined. The material sequenced was lung tumor tissue, taken at surgery. The chain's CDR3 is CASRRQNEKLFF. Written as DNA, the CDR3 is TGTGCCAGCAGGCGGCAAAATGAAAAACTGTTTTTT.